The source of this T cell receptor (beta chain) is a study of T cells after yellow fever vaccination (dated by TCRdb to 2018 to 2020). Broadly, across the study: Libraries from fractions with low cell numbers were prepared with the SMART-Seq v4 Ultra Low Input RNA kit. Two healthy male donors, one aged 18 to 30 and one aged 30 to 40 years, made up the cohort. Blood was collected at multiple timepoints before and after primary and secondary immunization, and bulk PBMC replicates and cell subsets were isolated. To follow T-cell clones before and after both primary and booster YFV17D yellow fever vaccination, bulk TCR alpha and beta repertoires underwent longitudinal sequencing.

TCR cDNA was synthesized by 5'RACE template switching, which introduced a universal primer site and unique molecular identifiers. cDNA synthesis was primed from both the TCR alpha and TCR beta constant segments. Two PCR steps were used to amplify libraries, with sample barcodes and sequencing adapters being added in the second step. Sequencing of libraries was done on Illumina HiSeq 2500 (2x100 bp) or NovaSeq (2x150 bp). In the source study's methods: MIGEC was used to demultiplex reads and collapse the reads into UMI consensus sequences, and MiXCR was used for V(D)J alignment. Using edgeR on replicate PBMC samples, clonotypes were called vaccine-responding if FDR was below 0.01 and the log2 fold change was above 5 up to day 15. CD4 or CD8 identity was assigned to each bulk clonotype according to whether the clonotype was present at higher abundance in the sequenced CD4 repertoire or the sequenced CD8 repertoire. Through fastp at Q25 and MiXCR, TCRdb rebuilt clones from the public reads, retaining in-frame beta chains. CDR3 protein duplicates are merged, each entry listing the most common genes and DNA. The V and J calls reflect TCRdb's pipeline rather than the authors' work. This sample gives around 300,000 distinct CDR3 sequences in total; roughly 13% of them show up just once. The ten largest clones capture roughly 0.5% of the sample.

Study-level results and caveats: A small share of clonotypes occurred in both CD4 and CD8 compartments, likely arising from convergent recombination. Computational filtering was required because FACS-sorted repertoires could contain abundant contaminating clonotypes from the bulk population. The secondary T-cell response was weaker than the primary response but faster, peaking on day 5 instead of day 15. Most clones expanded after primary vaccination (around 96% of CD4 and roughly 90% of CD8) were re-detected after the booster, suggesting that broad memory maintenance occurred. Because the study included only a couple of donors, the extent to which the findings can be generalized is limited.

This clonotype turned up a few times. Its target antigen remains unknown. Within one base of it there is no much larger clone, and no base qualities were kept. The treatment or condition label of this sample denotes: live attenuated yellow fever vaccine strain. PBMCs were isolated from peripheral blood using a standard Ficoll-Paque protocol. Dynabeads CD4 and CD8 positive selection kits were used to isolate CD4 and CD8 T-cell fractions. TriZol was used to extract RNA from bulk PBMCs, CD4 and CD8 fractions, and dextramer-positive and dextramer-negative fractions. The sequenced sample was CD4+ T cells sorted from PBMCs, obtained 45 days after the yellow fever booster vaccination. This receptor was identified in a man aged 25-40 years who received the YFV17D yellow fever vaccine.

The DNA sequence is as follows: TGCAGTGCTAGATGGGGAAATCAGCCCCAGCATTTT. The translation is CSARWGNQPQHF. This chain is built from TRBV20-1 and TRBJ1-5; confidence is insufficient to name the D gene. There are 12 amino acids in the CDR3, from cysteine to phenylalanine inclusive. The kept DNA is CDR3 alone, 36 bases in frame from the first base. V gives up 2 bases and J gives up 4 bases, and the segment between their germline ends measures 6 bases. Via the germline V gene (reference sequence), CDR1 is DFQATT and CDR2 SNEGSKA.